The 15 T cell receptor beta chains in this list originate from one sample, sequenced in a study of shared clonotypes between healthy human individuals. Profiling relied on immunoSEQ multiplex PCR, and the TCRdb table lists in-frame clones only, not all of them. The sample includes about 490,000 clones, roughly 85% of them seen just once. Sequencing was carried out using PBMCs. These receptor sequences come from a woman in her 40s in good health. Some clones in this sample may be carry-over from other donors' samples.

This chain connects TRBV6-6 to TRBJ1-4; TRBD1 matches at 7 bases. J gave up 2 bases and V 6 bases, and 9 bases lay outside the gene matches. Per the germline V gene, CDR1 is MNHNY and CDR2 is SVGAGI (reference sequence). This CDR3 is built from 16 residues. The CDR3 DNA follows: TGTGCCAGCAGCTACCCCCAGGGGGGGACTAATGAAAAACTGTTTTTT. It yields the protein CASSYPQGGTNEKLFF.

This clone was counted once. This chain uses TRBV5-1 with TRBJ1-1; 8 bases match TRBD1. The CDR3 has 16 residues. V lost 4 bases to trimming and J lost 3 bases; unmatched junction nucleotides: 11. The germline gives CDR1 SGHRS, CDR2 YFSETQ. The CDR3 sequence: CASSPRTGLLDTEAFF. The CDR3 DNA sequence: TGCGCCAGCAGCCCGCGGACAGGGCTGTTGGACACTGAAGCTTTCTTT.

V gene TRBV5-1 combines with J gene TRBJ2-7, with 9 bases that match TRBD1. There are 14 residues in the CDR3. Losses at the gene ends were 4 bases for V and 3 bases for J; bases not matched to a gene: 5. Germline V gives CDR1 SGHRS, CDR2 YFSETQ. The CDR3 here is CASSQGQGDYEQYF. CDR3 sequence (DNA): TGCGCCAGCAGCCAGGGACAGGGTGACTACGAGCAGTACTTC.

V is TRBV6-1 and J is TRBJ2-2; TRBD1 aligns across 10 bases. The CDR3 runs to 14 residues. V shed 3 bases, J shed 10 bases, and the junction held 5 bases outside the gene matches. Germline V gene data show CDR1 as MNHNS and CDR2 as SASEGT. CDR3 sequence reads: CASSERQGAVELFF. CDR3 bases: TGTGCCAGCAGTGAGAGACAGGGGGCGGTGGAGCTGTTTTTT.

The table lists this clone with a count of one. This chain links TRBV29-1 with TRBJ2-2; no clear D. V lost 6 bases and J lost 4, with 12 bases in between. Germline CDR1 and CDR2: SQVTM and ANQGSEA. The CDR3 has 13 amino acids. CDR3 DNA: TGCAGCGTCACCCAAGCGTTCACCGGGGAGCTGTTTTTT. The encoded protein is CSVTQAFTGELFF.

This chain uses TRBV18 with TRBJ2-5; no definite D call. V was trimmed by 2 bases and J by 1 base, leaving 5 bases between them. The germline V gene has CDR1 KGHSH and CDR2 LQKENI. The CDR3 is 13 residues long. CDR3 loop: CASSPVGQETQYF. CDR3 sequence (DNA): TGTGCCAGCTCACCAGTTGGCCAAGAGACCCAGTACTTC.

This clone has only a few counts. This chain joins TRBV13 and TRBJ1-1, with 8 bases fitting TRBD1. Germline V gene data show CDR1 as PRHDT and CDR2 as FYEKMQ (reference sequence). CDR3 length: 12 amino acids. V dropped 5 bases and J dropped 7; count of bases not matched to a gene: 3. CDR3 amino acids: CASSPDRGEAFF. CDR3 DNA: TGTGCCAGCAGCCCCGACAGGGGTGAAGCTTTCTTT.

The CDR3 region is CATSIFGETQYF. CDR3 nucleotides: TGTGCCACCAGCATTTTCGGGGAGACCCAGTACTTC. The rearrangement uses TRBV15 and TRBJ2-5; D unresolved. The V and J ends lost 4 bases and 5 bases respectively, with 8 bases between them. The CDR3 covers 12 residues. Germline CDR1 is LNHNV and CDR2 is YYDKDF (reference sequence).

This clone was seen repeatedly, ten times or more. The rearrangement links TRBV21-1 to TRBJ2-2; the DNA was not used to check the table's D call, TRBD2. TRBV21-1 is listed as a pseudogene. CDR3 size: 19 residues. CDR3: CASSKPGGEGRANTGELFF. For the CDR3, the DNA is TGTGCCAGCAGCAAACCTGGCGGGGAGGGCCGCGCGAACACCGGGGAGCTGTTTTTT.

The chain uses TRBV6-5 and TRBJ1-2, with D possibly being TRBD1 (6 bases). CDR3 size: 13 residues. CDR1 MNHEY and CDR2 SVGAGI come from the germline V gene. Trimming took off 2 bases at V and 7 bases at J, with 11 bases between the two ends. The CDR3 is CASSYRQEFGYTF. Here the CDR3 DNA reads TGTGCCAGCAGTTACCGACAGGAGTTTGGCTACACCTTC.

The chain couples TRBV29-1 to TRBJ2-1; maybe TRBD2 (5 bases). CDR3 length: 14 residues. V shed 7 bases and J shed 0 bases, with 13 bases lying between them. Germline V gene data show CDR1 as SQVTM and CDR2 as ANQGSEA. The CDR3 is CSAGQRSSYNEQFF. The DNA for the CDR3 is TGCAGCGCGGGCCAGCGGAGCTCCTACAATGAGCAGTTCTTC.

The chain joins TRBV7-6 to TRBJ2-5, with 8 bases lining up with TRBD2. The V gene end was trimmed by 2 bases and the J gene end by 1 base; junction bases not matched to a gene: 15. The germline gives CDR1 SGHVS, CDR2 FNYEAQ. The CDR3 length is 19 residues. The CDR3 nucleotides are TGTGCCAGCAGCTTACGCGAACCCGGGACTAGGGCATCCCAAGAGACCCAGTACTTC. Translated, it gives CASSLREPGTRASQETQYF.

The chain links TRBV25-1 to TRBJ2-3; TRBD2 agrees at 10 bases. The CDR3 covers 15 residues. Germline CDR1 is MGHDK and CDR2 is SYGVNS. The V segment lost 6 bases and the J segment 5 bases; nucleotides outside the gene matches: 8. The CDR3 region has the DNA TGTGCCAGCAGCCGAGCGGGAGGGCCTGTAGATACGCAGTATTTT. It is translated as CASSRAGGPVDTQYF.

The rearrangement links TRBV6-6 to TRBJ2-1; possible D gene TRBD2, 6 bases. Per the germline V gene, CDR1 is MNHNY and CDR2 is SVGAGI (reference sequence). CDR3 length equals 15 residues. The V end was cut by 6 bases, the J end by 2 bases, with 14 bases between. In DNA form, the CDR3 reads TGTGCCAGCAGCCTTAGCGGAGGGCCCTACAATGAGCAGTTCTTC. Amino acid sequence: CASSLSGGPYNEQFF.

The chain couples TRBV5-4 to TRBJ2-3, with D possibly being TRBD1 or TRBD2 (6 bases each). The CDR3 extends over 16 amino acids. The V gene's germline CDR1 is SGHNT and CDR2 YYREEE (reference sequence). V lost 4 bases and J lost 2, with 17 bases in between. CDR3 nucleotide sequence: TGTGCCAGCAGCCGGGAGATCACAGGGTTCACAGATACGCAGTATTTT. It specifies CASSREITGFTDTQYF.